This T cell receptor beta chain was captured by sequencing in a study of T cell responses to AZD1222 COVID-19 vaccine. Study-level findings and limits: Regions 160-218 and 743-854 dominated among vaccine-associated CD4 TCRs spanning spike. Baseline seropositivity occurred in only a handful of AZD1222 recipients. Spike-specific TCR breadth and depth grew following two AZD1222 doses. The donor group comprised mostly white British people and more females; the analysis possibly underestimated clonal diversity.

The repertoire was sequenced with immunoSEQ multiplex PCR; TCRdb's copy has only in-frame clones and lacks some. Of 150,000 to 200,000 clones listed, 85% to 95% are singletons. Details on this clone: No antigen is known for it.

The germline V gene has CDR1 LGHDT and CDR2 YNNKEL (reference sequence). The CDR3 is 13 residues long. V dropped 5 bases and J dropped 1 base, with 7 bases sitting between them. The chain has TRBV3-1 (or the pseudogene TRBV3-2) and TRBJ2-3; D may correspond to TRBD1 or TRBD2 (5 bases each). The sequences come from peripheral blood, collected 28 days after the second AZD1222 dose. The sequence was obtained from an adult who received the AZD1222 COVID-19 vaccine. The CDR3 spells CASSGGRTDTQYF. The CDR3 nucleotides are TGTGCCAGCAGCGGGGGTCGCACAGATACGCAGTATTTT.